The clone carrying this TCR beta chain was seen at least ten times. This sample was included in a study of T-cell memory formation after mild COVID-19. TCRdb used MiXCR to reprocess the 5' RACE reads, holding one entry per CDR3 protein. The sample has about 340,000 distinct CDR3 sequences, approximately 16% seen once. The CDR3 is made up of 16 amino acids. Germline loops: CDR1 SGHVS, CDR2 FQNEAQ. V was shortened by 0 bases and J by 5 bases, with 16 bases between the two germline ends. The chain has TRBV7-8 and TRBJ2-5; the D is unclear. This receptor was identified in a man in his late teens or twenties who had mild COVID-19 (a few samples of this study predate the infection). Cell type and time point are not known. Sequencing input: PBMCs or a T cell subset sorted from them (not recorded which). The CDR3 sequence is CASSLARQFGRETQYF. The CDR3 DNA sequence: TGTGCCAGCAGCTTAGCCCGCCAGTTTGGTAGGGAGACCCAGTACTTC.